Below, 23 T cell receptor beta chains from the same sample are listed, as sequenced in a study of T cell responses to AZD1222 COVID-19 vaccine. Data came from immunoSEQ multiplex PCR; TCRdb stores just in-frame clones and leaves some out. The data hold 75,000 to 100,000 clones, with roughly 90% observed a single time. Sequencing was performed on peripheral blood, taken on day 0 of AZD1222 vaccination. Receptor source: an adult in good health.

The J gene is TRBJ1-2, the V gene TRBV4-1; 7 bases align to TRBD1. V shed 4 bases, J shed 1 base, and the junction held 6 bases outside the gene matches. CDR3 length: 15 residues. The germline CDR1 and CDR2 sequences are MGHRA and YSYEKL. DNA of the CDR3: TGCGCCAGCAGCCCACGAGCAGGGGGTAACTATGGCTACACCTTC. The encoded protein is CASSPRAGGNYGYTF.

This chain connects TRBV5-4 to TRBJ2-3, with a tentative D call TRBD2 (5 bases). CDR3 length: 13 amino acids. Germline V gives CDR1 SGHNT, CDR2 YYREEE (reference sequence). The V gene lost 4 bases and the J gene lost 4 bases, with 10 bases spanning the gap. The CDR3 loop is CASSPVGADTQYF. As DNA, the CDR3 is TGTGCCAGCAGCCCGGTCGGGGCAGATACGCAGTATTTT.

This chain joins TRBV6-5 and TRBJ1-3; unclear D gene. The ends were cut back, 4 bases at V and 0 bases at J, with 7 bases in the middle. Germline assignment: CDR1 MNHEY and CDR2 SVGAGI. The CDR3 runs to 14 residues. CDR3 bases: TGTGCCAGCAGTTCAGTTTACTCTGGAAACACCATATATTTT. This gives the protein CASSSVYSGNTIYF.

The J gene is TRBJ2-5, the V gene TRBV30, with D unresolved. V lost 2 bases, J lost 4 bases, and 8 bases lay in between. The CDR3 contains 12 residues. Per germline, CDR1 GTSNPN and CDR2 SVGIG (reference sequence). CDR3 in amino acids: CAWSTSRETQYF. The CDR3 DNA follows: TGTGCCTGGAGTACCTCCCGAGAGACCCAGTACTTC.

The rearrangement uses TRBV5-4 and TRBJ2-7; D is undetermined. This CDR3 contains 14 residues. The germline gives CDR1 SGHNT, CDR2 YYREEE (reference sequence). The V end was cut by 0 bases, the J end by 7 bases, with 14 bases between. The CDR3 bases are TGTGCCAGCAGCTTGGAACAGCTTCACGTGGAGCAGTACTTC. Amino acid sequence: CASSLEQLHVEQYF.

The rearrangement uses TRBV27 and TRBJ1-3; D may be TRBD1 (6 bases). Germline CDR1 and CDR2: MNHEY and SMNVEV (reference sequence). The CDR3 spans 14 residues. V lost 0 bases and J 7 bases, leaving 10 bases between the germline ends. DNA for the CDR3: TGTGCCAGCAGTTTATCGCCCCAGGGGAACACCATATATTTT. Translation: CASSLSPQGNTIYF.

The gene calls are TRBV29-1 and TRBJ2-2, with 9 bases that match TRBD1. Germline V CDR1 and CDR2: SQVTM, ANQGSEA. V dropped 5 bases and J dropped 2; count of bases not matched to a gene: 3. This CDR3 has 14 amino acids. The CDR3 coding sequence is TGCAGCGTTAGGGACAGGGTAAACACCGGGGAGCTGTTTTTT. Protein: CSVRDRVNTGELFF.

The J gene is TRBJ2-6, the V gene TRBV2, with 10 bases that match TRBD1. CDR1 and CDR2 (germline): SNHLY, FYNNEI. The CDR3 extends over 17 amino acids. V lost 3 bases to trimming and J lost 1 base; unmatched junction nucleotides: 3. The CDR3 loop reads CASSDGTGESGANVLTF. DNA for the CDR3: TGTGCCAGCAGTGACGGGACAGGGGAATCTGGGGCCAACGTCCTGACTTTC.

The chain employs TRBV5-4 and TRBJ2-7; D is possibly TRBD1 (5 bases). CDR3 size: 14 residues. From germline, CDR1 is SGHNT and CDR2 YYREEE (reference sequence). Trimming took off 0 bases at V and 0 bases at J, with 7 bases between the two ends. CDR3 coding DNA: TGTGCCAGCAGCTTGGTCAGGGACTCCTACGAGCAGTACTTC. Residues: CASSLVRDSYEQYF.

This sequence joins TRBV5-4 and TRBJ2-7; D is possibly TRBD2 (5 bases). This CDR3 contains 13 residues. V dropped 4 bases and J dropped 1 base, with 9 bases sitting between them. Germline V lookup: CDR1 SGHNT, CDR2 YYREEE (reference sequence). The CDR3 DNA follows: TGTGCCAGCAGCCTTAGGAGGTCCTACGAGCAGTACTTC. Protein: CASSLRRSYEQYF.

In DNA form, the CDR3 reads TGTGCCAGCAGTCGGACTAGCGGGGGGACCTACAATGAGCAGTTCTTC. It yields the protein CASSRTSGGTYNEQFF. The V gene is TRBV3-1 (or the pseudogene TRBV3-2), the J gene TRBJ2-1; 14 nucleotides align to TRBD2. Germline V gene data show CDR1 as LGHDT and CDR2 as YNNKEL (reference sequence). This CDR3 region has 16 residues. Germline trimming cut 6 bases from V and 2 bases from J; bases unmatched to any gene: 3.

The CDR3, as DNA: TGTGCCAGCAGCTTAGGGGGCGGCAGACTTAATTCACCCCTCCACTTT. Translating gives CASSLGGGRLNSPLHF. The chain combines TRBV7-2 with TRBJ1-6; a weak D match, TRBD1 (5 bases). The length of the CDR3 is 16 residues. The V end was cut by 1 base, the J end by 6 bases, with 13 bases between. Germline lookup yields CDR1 SGHTA and CDR2 FQGNSA.

The chain couples TRBV29-1 to TRBJ1-1; D is undetermined. Trimming cost V 5 bases and J 1 base, with 8 bases left between them. CDR1 SQVTM and CDR2 ANQGSEA come from the germline V gene. The CDR3 extends over 12 amino acids. The CDR3 bases are TGCAGCGTTAAGGAACCGAACACTGAAGCTTTCTTT. Translated, it gives CSVKEPNTEAFF.

This rearrangement joins TRBV7-3 to TRBJ2-3, with 8 bases identical to TRBD1. V trimming: 6 bases; J trimming: 7 bases; junction bases outside the gene matches: 15. The CDR3 runs 16 residues. The germline gives CDR1 SGHTA, CDR2 FQGTGA. CDR3 in amino acids: CASSSGGTGLQHTQYF. The CDR3, as DNA: TGTGCCAGCAGTTCCGGTGGGACAGGACTGCAACATACGCAGTATTTT.

The J gene is TRBJ2-3, the V gene TRBV19; D is ambiguous. Looked up from germline, CDR1 is LNHDA and CDR2 is SQIVND (reference sequence). There are 14 residues in the CDR3. V lost 3 bases to trimming and J lost 4 bases, with 11 bases between them. The CDR3 DNA reads as TGTGCCAGTAGTATCCAGTGGAGCGCAGATACGCAGTATTTT. Translating gives CASSIQWSADTQYF.

The chain is built from TRBV29-1 and TRBJ2-1; perhaps TRBD1 as D (5 bases). V lost 2 bases and J 9 bases, leaving 11 bases between the germline ends. CDR3 length: 12 residues. Germline assignment: CDR1 SQVTM and CDR2 ANQGSEA. The CDR3 region has the DNA TGCAGCGTTGAACACAGGCAAGGTGAGCAGTTCTTC. Translated, it gives CSVEHRQGEQFF.

The chain carries TRBV29-1 and TRBJ2-3; D is uncertain. This CDR3 is 13 amino acids long. Trimming pared 4 bases from V and 0 bases from J, leaving 8 bases between. Germline V gene sequence: CDR1 SQVTM, CDR2 ANQGSEA. The CDR3 spells CSVAESSTDTQYF. The CDR3 DNA sequence: TGCAGCGTTGCGGAGTCTAGCACAGATACGCAGTATTTT.

In this sample, this clone turned up a few times. This chain connects TRBV5-1 to TRBJ2-1, with 9 bases fitting TRBD2. The CDR3 has 18 residues. Germline CDR1 and CDR2: SGHRS and YFSETQ. V shed 1 base, J shed 1 base, and the junction held 9 bases outside the gene matches. The DNA of the CDR3 is TGCGCCAGCAGCTTGAGGCCTCCTAGCGGGATTTCCTACAATGAGCAGTTCTTC. Its protein is CASSLRPPSGISYNEQFF.

The genes are TRBV18 and TRBJ1-2; tentatively, D is TRBD1 (6 bases). Germline CDR1 is KGHSH and CDR2 is LQKENI. V lost 3 bases and J 8 bases, leaving 16 bases between the germline ends. There are 14 residues in the CDR3. CDR3 sequence reads: CASSPRDTVGGYTF. As DNA, the CDR3 is TGTGCCAGCTCACCGAGGGACACGGTGGGGGGCTACACCTTC.

J is TRBJ2-1 and V is TRBV30, with 7 bases matching TRBD2. This CDR3 is built from 14 residues. V shed 3 bases, J shed 9 bases, and the junction held 11 bases outside the gene matches. CDR1 and CDR2 (germline): GTSNPN, SVGIG (reference sequence). The CDR3 loop is CAWSRGGSPSEQFF. As DNA, the CDR3 is TGTGCCTGGAGCCGGGGCGGGAGTCCTTCTGAGCAGTTCTTC. The complete variable domain, with remaining parts taken from reference TRBV30 and TRBJ2-1, reads SQTIHQWPATLVQPVGSPLSLECTVEGTSNPNLYWYRQAAGRGLQLLFYSVGIGQISSEVPQNLSASRPQDRQFILSSKKLLLSDSGFYLCAWSRGGSPSEQFFGPGTRLTVL.

This clone was counted only a few times. The rearrangement joins TRBV7-3 to TRBJ2-3, with 8 bases fitting TRBD2. The V gene's germline CDR1 is SGHTA and CDR2 FQGTGA. The CDR3 consists of 15 residues. V was pared by 3 bases and J by 5 bases, with 7 bases of the junction left unmatched. The CDR3 DNA is TGTGCCAGCAGCTTTAACGGGAGGGCCATAGATACGCAGTATTTT. Amino acid sequence: CASSFNGRAIDTQYF.

The chain is built from TRBV9 and TRBJ1-3, with 9 bases that match TRBD1. Germline-derived CDR1 and CDR2 are SGDLS and YYNGEE. J lost 1 base, V lost 2 bases, and 13 bases had no gene match. CDR3 size: 19 residues. The CDR3 loop reads CASSVGVGQGRLSGNTIYF. CDR3 nucleotide sequence: TGTGCCAGCAGCGTGGGGGTCGGACAGGGGAGATTGTCTGGAAACACCATATATTTT.

The chain employs TRBV5-8 and TRBJ2-2; 11 nucleotides line up with TRBD2. Trimming cost V 1 base and J 7 bases; bases outside gene matches: 9. Germline CDR1 and CDR2: SGHTS and YDEGEE. The CDR3 sequence is 17 residues long. CDR3 sequence reads: CASSLKLAGVFYGELFF. CDR3 bases: TGTGCCAGCAGCTTGAAACTAGCGGGAGTGTTTTACGGGGAGCTGTTTTTT.